This T cell receptor (beta chain) emerged from a study of T cells in Graves' hyperthyroidism and ophthalmopathy. Whole-study results and caveats: Before onset, by a median of about seven months, the model predicted ophthalmopathy.

The length of the CDR3 is 12 residues. The ends were cut back, 0 bases at V and 6 bases at J, with 3 bases in the middle. Germline loops: CDR1 SGHTA, CDR2 FQGTGA. This clonotype was seen repeatedly, ten times or more. The antigen remains undetermined. The TCR beta CDR3 regions underwent amplification using RNA transcripts as the source. RT-PCR in the first round (using the HTBI primer set) targeted the TCR CDR3. MiXCR, applied by TCRdb to the multiplex PCR reads, yields one record per CDR3 protein. The sample shows approximately 330,000 distinct CDR3 sequences, 18% of them seen only once. The source of this sequence is a woman between 45 and 65 years old with Graves' hyperthyroidism. Sequenced: blood. V is TRBV7-3 and J is TRBJ2-1; D gene uncertain. CDR3 bases: TGTGCCAGCAGCTTAACCCCCAATGAGCAGTTCTTC. This encodes CASSLTPNEQFF.